This T cell receptor (beta chain) appears in the sequencing data of a study of cytomegalovirus exposure and HLA in healthy donors (dated by TCRdb to about 2017). With regard to the full study: In an earlier analysis of around 540 of the donors, 250 to 300 Gb of sequence data and approximately 120 million unique TCR beta sequences from about 190 million T cells were reported. An early release that covered about 600 HLA-typed donors contained about 300 gigabases of sequencing data and approximately 85 million unique TCR sequences. Of the approximately 400 genotyped donors, roughly 80% fell in the genetic ancestry cluster associated with self-reported Caucasian donors. The study aimed to test whether signatures of past pathogen exposure could be identified by cataloging public T cell receptors. The study used immunosequencing to profile the T cell repertoires of 666 subjects and linked those repertoires to cytomegalovirus serostatus. Besides the first cohort of roughly 640 subjects, a separate validation cohort made up of over a hundred different subjects was used. To predict cytomegalovirus infection status, the study brought together high-throughput TCR immunosequencing, statistical association of individual TCRs with disease status, and machine learning. A later analysis re-examined previously published TCR beta repertoires from just over 650 donors and added high-resolution HLA genotyping to investigate patterns of TCR occurrence. Rather than drawing on any new phenotypic data, the later analysis identified candidate immune exposures from TCR beta sequences and the way those sequences occurred across donors. An earlier analysis of several hundred of the donors applied high-throughput TCR beta sequencing to assess whether each TCR beta V gene segment acted as functional or pseudogenic. Donor age, sex, ethnicity and CMV serostatus were compiled together with the repertoire data. In a later genetic analysis, genome-wide SNP genotypes for about 55% of the roughly 700 donors were used, and that subset was treated as a discovery cohort. All discovery cohort repertoires had been generated using a single sequencing platform. HLA typing included class I and class II loci at four-digit resolution. The number of donors typed differed by locus, with 629-630 for A, B, C, DRB1 and DQB1, more than 500 for DQA1, 600 to 610 for DPA1, and around 450 for DPB1. A few DR-DQ haplotypes were treated as single units for association and clustering because of strong linkage in the cohort. Across about 370 genotyped donors of the cohort, an average of about 200,000 unique TCR beta nucleotide sequences per donor were sequenced, and 15% to 20% of those sequences were non-productive.

For this clone: The clone's antigen remains unknown. No per-base quality is available; no much larger clone lies one base away.

The library was built by means of the immunoSEQ multiplex PCR assay. A mixture of 60 forward primers for TCR Vbeta segments and 13 reverse primers for TCR Jbeta segments was used in the multiplex PCR. The CDR3 region of rearranged TCR beta genes was amplified from genomic DNA with a multiplex PCR assay. On the Illumina HiSeq System, the amplified TCR beta libraries were sequenced as 87-base-pair reads. Under the source paper's analysis protocol: Across the 670 or so repertoires, a later analysis counted tens of millions of unique TCR beta chains, approximately 10 million of which were shared by at least two donors. A nearest-neighbor algorithm error-corrected the raw reads and collapsed the reads into unique sequences, merging closely related sequences to remove PCR and sequencing errors. Alignment of CDR3 sequences to IMGT reference sequences was used to assign V, D and J gene segments. For a sequence to be retained, a match of at least six nucleotides was required to both a V gene segment and a J gene segment. Rearrangements were called productive when the CDR3 lacked stop codons and stayed in frame with V and J; all others were non-productive. CDR3 was defined by IMGT convention, running from the second conserved V-encoded cysteine to the conserved J-encoded phenylalanine. In an earlier analysis of 500 to 650 of the donors, sequences lacking an unambiguous match to a single V gene segment were excluded. An earlier analysis of a few hundred of the donors called V segments functional above 56.7% productive rearrangements and segregating when the between-donor standard deviation exceeded 5%. To diagnose cytomegalovirus status from the catalog of TCR beta chain sequences, a statistical classification framework was built. In a later analysis, V and J genes were assigned by comparing TCR nucleotide sequences against IMGT/GENE-DB human TR gene sequences. A later analysis assigned CDR3 sequences and most-parsimonious VDJ recombination scenarios with the TCRdist pipeline. In a later analysis, every TCR beta chain was defined by the combination of its CDR3 amino acid sequence and its V-gene family, and reads without a unique V-gene family were dropped. As a way to deal with suspected cross-contamination and a sequencing artifact, a later analysis dropped nearly 600 nucleotide sequences that were highly shared and had low generation probability. In a later analysis, a clonal expansion index for each public chain was calculated from normalized within-repertoire ranks of inferred template counts. A later analysis computed generation probabilities with a VDJ recombination model fitted to out-of-frame rearrangements, and checked the results against IGoR. Hypergeometric tests were used in a later analysis to score TCR-TCR, TCR-HLA and TCR-CMV co-occurrence, with a repertoire-size bias correction applied to the TCR pairs. A later analysis estimated false discovery rates by permuting HLA or CMV assignments 20 times. In a later analysis, co-occurring TCRs were grouped with DBSCAN, and TCRdist sequence similarity was added when clustering was performed within HLA-allele-positive subsets. Repertoires with fewer than 30,000 or more than 120,000 public chains, plus five repertoires with anomalous nucleotide sharing, were excluded from co-occurrence clustering. Entries here come from immuneACCESS through TCRdb and include only in-frame sequences with V and J called. Some clones fail to appear in such tables; in the studies checked, an unresolved V gene covers under half of the shortfall, and the cause of the remainder is unknown. The DNA gave D and trimming, while V, J and clone size come from that table. Present in this sample are about 72,000 clones, about four fifths of which were seen just once. The top ten hold nearly 3.5% of the sample.

Overall study results and their limits: Because counts were too low, seventeen rarely observed V segments, including chromosome 9 orphons, were excluded from the earlier analysis of 500 to 700 of the donors. A further reported finding was that TCR beta sequences accurately predicted the HLA-A and HLA-B alleles for most subjects in the first cohort. Three of the identified cytomegalovirus-associated TCR beta chains were confirmed in vitro to be specific for cytomegalovirus antigens. Assigning TCR associations to individual alleles was difficult when HLA alleles, especially DR and DQ, strongly co-occurred. Because some donors lacked HLA typing at each locus, the association tests relied only on the typed subset. According to a later analysis, parvovirus B19, influenza, CMV and Epstein-Barr virus appeared linked to several top co-occurrence clusters. Broadly in line with IMGT annotations, most TCR beta V segments showed up in productive rearrangements about 87% or about 30% of the time in an earlier analysis of some 590 of the donors. CMV serostatus was the only immune exposure information available for the cohort. Across donors, most TCR sequences were observed very rarely, whereas some public TCRs were present in many individuals. V-gene and J-gene trimming of TCR beta chains was associated with a missense DCLRE1C variant in a later genetic analysis, and the association was replicated in an independent cohort. It was suggested by the authors that the approach could potentially be generalized to other disease states and immunological phenotypes. A later analysis associated roughly 17,000 TCR beta sequences with specific HLA alleles at a false discovery rate of 0.05. Correlated functional status among segregating V segments might reflect linkage disequilibrium, but an unknown experimental factor could not be ruled out. The study gave a list of about 150 TCR beta chains associated with cytomegalovirus. Presence/absence analyses assumed roughly uniform sequencing depth across donors, an assumption that may not hold. A cluster of highly shared sequence variants was judged likely to represent a technical artifact of the sequencing pipeline. This cohort had only TCR beta chains sequenced, and the lack of alpha or paired-chain data limited which features could be detected. Some IMGT-functional V segments, including TRBV6-2 and TRBV6-3, could not be distinguished by the 87-base-pair reads and were therefore excluded. According to a later analysis, most CMV-associated TCR beta chains appeared to be HLA-restricted, and the HLA associations seemed to be driven largely by CMV exposure. A later genetic analysis reported fewer N-insertions in productive TCRs among donors in an Asian-associated ancestry cluster than the approximately 670-donor mean. Compared with equally common non-associated chains, HLA-associated TCR beta chains in a later analysis were more clonally expanded and had lower generation probabilities. In a later analysis, the rate of TCR association differed among HLA loci, with DRB1 alleles having the most associated TCRs and HLA-C alleles having the fewest. The classifier was reported to diagnose cytomegalovirus status with high specificity and sensitivity in both the original cohort and the validation cohort.

The cohort was made up of approximately 670 healthy bone marrow donors. At the time of sampling, every cohort member was nominally healthy, though immune exposures that went unrecorded were likely present. The donor was CMV seronegative and was included in the group of 352 seronegative cohort members. Each donor provided a peripheral blood sample, and peripheral blood mononuclear cells were used for TCR beta sequencing. The Qiagen DNeasy Blood Extraction Kit was used to extract genomic DNA from the blood cell samples. From cysteine to phenylalanine, the CDR3 is 15 amino acids long. Only CDR3 DNA remains: 45 bases, in frame from the first base. CDR1 MNHEY and CDR2 SVGAGI were looked up in the germline V gene. Between the V and J ends, shortened by 2 bases and 2 bases respectively, the junction contains 12 bases.

The chain is assembled from TRBV6-5 and TRBJ1-2, with TRBD1 perhaps the D gene, on 6 matching bases. Sequenced: PBMCs. The source is a man aged 35 to 55 in good health and CMV-seronegative. The CDR3 protein sequence reads: CASSYDYQGNYGYTF. The sequence in DNA is TGTGCCAGCAGTTACGACTATCAGGGGAACTATGGCTACACCTTC.